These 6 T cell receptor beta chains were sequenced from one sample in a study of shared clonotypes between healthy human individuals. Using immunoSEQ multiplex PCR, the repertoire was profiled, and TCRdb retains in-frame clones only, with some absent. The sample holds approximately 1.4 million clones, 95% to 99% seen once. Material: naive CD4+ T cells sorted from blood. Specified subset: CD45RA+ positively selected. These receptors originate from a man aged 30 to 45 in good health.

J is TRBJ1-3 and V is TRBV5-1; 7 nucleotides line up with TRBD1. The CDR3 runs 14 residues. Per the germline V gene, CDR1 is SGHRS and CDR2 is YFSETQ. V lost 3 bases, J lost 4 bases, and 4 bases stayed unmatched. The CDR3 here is CASSSTTGGNTIYF. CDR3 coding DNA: TGCGCCAGCAGCTCTACGACAGGGGGAAACACCATATATTTT.

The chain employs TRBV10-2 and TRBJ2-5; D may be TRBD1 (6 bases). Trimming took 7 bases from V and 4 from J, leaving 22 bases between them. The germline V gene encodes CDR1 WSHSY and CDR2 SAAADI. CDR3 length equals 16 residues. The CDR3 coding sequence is TGCGCCAGCACCTCCGGTAGCGACAGGTGGCGAGAGACCCAGTACTTC. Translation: CASTSGSDRWRETQYF.

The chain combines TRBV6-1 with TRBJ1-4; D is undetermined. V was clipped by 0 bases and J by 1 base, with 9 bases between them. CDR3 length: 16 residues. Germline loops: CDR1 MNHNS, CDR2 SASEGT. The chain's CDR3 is CASSEARHITNEKLFF. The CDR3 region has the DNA TGTGCCAGCAGTGAAGCCCGACACATAACTAATGAAAAACTGTTTTTT.

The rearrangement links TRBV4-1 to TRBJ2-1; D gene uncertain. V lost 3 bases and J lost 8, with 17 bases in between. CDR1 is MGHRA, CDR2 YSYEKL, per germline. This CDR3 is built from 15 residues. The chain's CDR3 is CASSQPALTIDEQFF. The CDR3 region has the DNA TGCGCCAGCAGCCAGCCCGCCTTAACGATCGATGAGCAGTTCTTC.

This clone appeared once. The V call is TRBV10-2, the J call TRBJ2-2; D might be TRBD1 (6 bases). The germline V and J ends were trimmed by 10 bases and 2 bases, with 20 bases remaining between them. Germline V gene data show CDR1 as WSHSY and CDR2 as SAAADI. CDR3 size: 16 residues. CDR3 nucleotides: TGCGCCACGGATAAGTCCGGGACAATCAACACCGGGGAGCTGTTTTTT. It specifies CATDKSGTINTGELFF.

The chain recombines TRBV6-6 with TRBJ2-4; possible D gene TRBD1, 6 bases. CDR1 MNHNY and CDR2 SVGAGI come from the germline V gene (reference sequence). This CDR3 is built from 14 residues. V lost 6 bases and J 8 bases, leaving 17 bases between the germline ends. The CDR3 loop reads CASRTSTGTHIQYF. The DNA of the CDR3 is TGTGCCAGCAGGACAAGTACAGGGACGCACATTCAGTACTTC.